The T cell receptor beta chain under discussion was sequenced for a study of CD8 T cells in ankylosing spondylitis. Study results and caveats: A motif of roughly 8 highly homologous TCR beta variants was seen as apparently characteristic of ankylosing spondylitis blood.

In the case of this clonotype: What it recognizes is unknown.

V was pared by 4 bases and J by 5 bases, with 12 bases between. This CDR3 has 14 amino acids. CDR1 is SGDLS and CDR2 is YYNGEE in the germline V gene. One entry per CDR3 protein, called by TCRdb with MiXCR from the 5' RACE reads. Found here are about 750,000 distinct CDR3 sequences, over 15% of them singletons; the top ten hold about a fifth. This TCR derives from a male donor with ankylosing spondylitis. The sample was blood, either unsorted or a sorted T cell fraction (not recorded which). The chain couples TRBV9 to TRBJ2-2; D perhaps matches TRBD2 (5 bases). The CDR3 loop is CASSPYTGTGELFF. As DNA, the CDR3 is TGTGCCAGCAGCCCATATACGGGAACCGGGGAGCTGTTTTTT.